This TCR beta chain was sequenced during a study of vaccination and CD4 T cells after COVID-19. Notes on this clonotype: Its antigen is still unknown.

Trimming removed 3 bases from V and 6 bases from J, with 10 bases in between. Germline loops: CDR1 LNHDA, CDR2 SQIVND (reference sequence). The CDR3 covers 13 residues. Treatment: roughly nine-day PBMC culture with coronavirus spike peptide pools or control peptides (ViraFEST assay). Study results and caveats: The median count of SARS-CoV-2-reactive clonotypes rose from around 21 to 38, not significantly.

Cultured CD4+ T-cell DNA underwent Oncomine TCR Beta short-read sequencing. TCRdb processed the PCR reads anew with MiXCR; each CDR3 protein has one entry. The data hold over 8,500 distinct CDR3 sequences, with roughly a fifth observed a single time. The sample here was CD4+ T cells from blood, cultured in vitro, taken after SARS-CoV-2 vaccination. The chain has TRBV19 and TRBJ2-3; possible D gene TRBD2, 6 bases. The TCR sequence derives from a human donor who had recovered from COVID-19. In DNA, the CDR3 is TGTGCCAGTAGTATGGGGGGTAGGGATACGCAGTATTTT. This encodes CASSMGGRDTQYF.